These 17 T cell receptor beta chains came from one sample sequenced in a study of cytomegalovirus exposure and HLA in healthy donors. The study ran its PCR with 60 Vbeta and 13 Jbeta primers. Sequenced by immunoSEQ multiplex PCR; TCRdb stores in-frame clones only, minus some. The sample has under 150,000 clones; 80% are singletons. The source material was PBMCs. These receptors originate from a male donor in good health and CMV-seronegative.

With respect to this clone: At the DNA level, this CDR3 is encoded by other sequences in the same sample as well. This chain joins TRBV6-5 and TRBJ1-1; no clear D gene. The germline gives CDR1 MNHEY, CDR2 SVGAGI. V was pared by 2 bases and J by 4 bases, with 11 bases between. The CDR3 covers 14 residues. CDR3 protein: CASSYGSRGTEAFF. The CDR3 region has the DNA TGTGCCAGCAGTTACGGTAGTCGTGGCACTGAAGCTTTCTTT.

The chain couples TRBV6-4 to TRBJ2-1, with 9 bases fitting TRBD1. The CDR3 spans 15 residues. J lost 9 bases, V lost 3 bases, and 9 bases had no gene match. CDR1 is MRHNA, CDR2 SNTAGT, per germline. The CDR3 loop is CASSEGGTGSGEQFF. The CDR3 region has the DNA TGTGCCAGCAGTGAGGGCGGGACAGGGTCGGGTGAGCAGTTCTTC.

The rearrangement links TRBV27 to TRBJ1-6, with D unresolved. Trimming took 2 bases from V and 1 from J, leaving 12 bases between them. CDR1 and CDR2 (germline): MNHEY, SMNVEV (reference sequence). The CDR3 runs 17 residues. The CDR3 nucleotides are TGTGCCAGCAGTTTAGGAGGGAGGAAATCCTATAATTCACCCCTCCACTTT. It translates to CASSLGGRKSYNSPLHF.

V usage is TRBV4-1 and J usage is TRBJ1-5; D is perhaps TRBD1 (5 bases). V shed 0 bases and J shed 2 bases, with 14 bases lying between them. CDR3 length: 17 residues. Germline V gives CDR1 MGHRA, CDR2 YSYEKL. CDR3 in DNA: TGCGCCAGCAGCCAAGACAGGGAATTAAGGGGCAATCAGCCCCAGCATTTT. Its protein is CASSQDRELRGNQPQHF.

V and J are TRBV5-1 and TRBJ1-2; 7 bases line up with TRBD1. Germline CDR1 is SGHRS and CDR2 is YFSETQ. Germline trimming cut 0 bases from V and 4 bases from J; bases unmatched to any gene: 12. The CDR3 has 17 amino acids. CDR3 sequence reads: CASSLGAGGLSSYGYTF. CDR3 DNA sequence: TGCGCCAGCAGCTTGGGGGCAGGGGGTCTGAGTTCCTATGGCTACACCTTC.

The chain combines TRBV7-8 with TRBJ2-2; TRBD1 matches 12 bases. Germline V gives CDR1 SGHVS, CDR2 FQNEAQ. This CDR3 has 16 amino acids. With V trimmed by 5 bases and J by 7 bases, 8 bases remained unmatched. The CDR3 loop is CASSVPGQGANGELFF. The CDR3, as DNA: TGTGCCAGCAGCGTACCGGGACAGGGGGCGAACGGGGAGCTGTTTTTT.

The rearrangement joins TRBV5-4 to TRBJ2-5; 7 positions match TRBD1. J lost 5 bases, V lost 0 bases, and 10 bases had no gene match. The CDR3 runs 16 residues. CDR1 is SGHNT, CDR2 YYREEE, per germline (reference sequence). CDR3 nucleotide sequence: TGTGCCAGCAGCTTGGAGGGCAGGGGGTATATGGAGACCCAGTACTTC. Translation: CASSLEGRGYMETQYF. The full variable domain, completed using reference TRBV5-4 and TRBJ2-5, is ETGVTQSPTHLIKTRGQQVTLRCSSQSGHNTVSWYQQALGQGPQFIFQYYREEENGRGNFPPRFSGLQFPNYSSELNVNALELDDSALYLCASSLEGRGYMETQYFGPGTRLLVL.

This chain joins TRBV10-3 and TRBJ2-7, with D perhaps TRBD2 (6 bases). The CDR3 is 14 amino acids. With 2 bases removed from V and 2 bases from J, the gap between germline ends came to 10 bases. In germline, CDR1 is ENHRY, CDR2 SYGVKD. CDR3 amino acids: CAISETRGTYEQYF. CDR3 sequence (DNA): TGTGCCATCAGTGAGACCCGGGGGACCTACGAGCAGTACTTC.

Here the CDR3 reads CASSLGGLAGGARNEQFF. Written as DNA, the CDR3 is TGTGCCAGCAGCTTAGGGGGGTTAGCGGGGGGCGCGCGCAATGAGCAGTTCTTC. The chain is built from TRBV11-2 and TRBJ2-1; 10 nucleotides line up with TRBD2. The CDR3 is 18 residues long. Germline-derived CDR1 and CDR2 are SGHAT and FQNNGV. The V and J ends lost 1 base and 6 bases, in that order; junction bases with no gene match: 12.

The chain links TRBV4-2 to TRBJ1-1; D perhaps matches TRBD1 (5 bases). Germline V CDR1 and CDR2: LGHNA, YNFKEQ. Trimming took off 1 base at V and 5 bases at J, with 14 bases between the two ends. This CDR3 is built from 15 residues. The CDR3 bases are TGTGCCAGCAGCCAAGGACCCCTGGGGGGGACTGAAGCTTTCTTT. Protein sequence: CASSQGPLGGTEAFF.

This clone was observed a few times. V usage is TRBV10-3 and J usage is TRBJ1-2; D remains ambiguous. Between the trimmed V and J ends, which lost 4 bases and 2 bases, there was a span of 8 bases. The CDR3 sequence is 13 residues long. Germline CDR1 ENHRY, CDR2 SYGVKD. The CDR3 nucleotides read TGTGCCATCAGTGGTTCAGCGAACTATGGCTACACCTTC. Encoded protein: CAISGSANYGYTF.

V usage is TRBV28 and J usage is TRBJ2-1; no reliable D call. Trimming removed 1 base from V and 9 bases from J, with 7 bases in between. The CDR3 totals 12 residues. Germline lookup yields CDR1 MDHEN and CDR2 SYDVKM. As DNA, the CDR3 is TGTGCCAGCAGTTTATCTCCGGTTGAGCAGTTCTTC. This sequence encodes CASSLSPVEQFF. Drawing the rest from reference TRBV28 and TRBJ2-1, the complete variable domain is DVKVTQSSRYLVKRTGEKVFLECVQDMDHENMFWYRQDPGLGLRLIYFSYDVKMKEKGDIPEGYSVSREKKERFSLILESASTNQTSMYLCASSLSPVEQFFGPGTRLTVL.

V usage is TRBV5-1 and J usage is TRBJ1-2; TRBD1 agrees at 10 bases. From germline, CDR1 is SGHRS and CDR2 YFSETQ. With V trimmed by 1 base and J by 5 bases, 5 bases remained unmatched. The length of the CDR3 is 15 residues. CDR3 bases: TGCGCCAGCAGCTTGAACGGACAGGGGGGTTATGGCTACACCTTC. Its translation: CASSLNGQGGYGYTF.

This sequence joins TRBV2 and TRBJ1-5, with D perhaps matching TRBD1 (6 bases). The germline V gene has CDR1 SNHLY and CDR2 FYNNEI. Trimming cost V 4 bases and J 0 bases, with 10 bases left between them. This CDR3 spans 15 amino acids. The CDR3: CASSADRISNQPQHF. In nucleotides, the CDR3 is TGTGCCAGCAGTGCGGACAGAATTAGCAATCAGCCCCAGCATTTT.

This clone showed up just a few times. The chain has TRBV5-4 and TRBJ2-2; a weak D match, TRBD2 (5 bases). CDR1 is SGHNT and CDR2 is YYREEE in the germline V gene (reference sequence). Trimming left V 4 bases short and J 2 bases short, with 15 bases between. The CDR3 runs 16 residues. The CDR3 bases are TGTGCCAGCAGCCTAGGTGGAGGTGATAACACCGGGGAGCTGTTTTTT. It yields the protein CASSLGGGDNTGELFF.

This rearrangement joins TRBV7-2 to TRBJ1-1; 9 nucleotides match TRBD1. The V segment lost 5 bases and the J segment 12 bases; nucleotides outside the gene matches: 16. The CDR3 loop spans 15 amino acids. Germline V gene lookup returns CDR1 SGHTA and CDR2 FQGNSA. CDR3 amino acids: CASSPIPRWDRETFF. CDR3 bases: TGTGCCAGCAGCCCAATACCCAGGTGGGACAGGGAAACTTTCTTT.

This clone has just a few counts. This rearrangement joins TRBV7-2 to TRBJ1-4; D unclear. CDR1 and CDR2 (germline): SGHTA, FQGNSA. Between the trimmed V and J ends, which lost 8 bases and 4 bases, there was a span of 11 bases. CDR3 length: 13 residues. CDR3 in amino acids: CASGPRGNEKLFF. The DNA of the CDR3 is TGTGCCAGCGGGCCCCGGGGTAATGAAAAACTGTTTTTT.